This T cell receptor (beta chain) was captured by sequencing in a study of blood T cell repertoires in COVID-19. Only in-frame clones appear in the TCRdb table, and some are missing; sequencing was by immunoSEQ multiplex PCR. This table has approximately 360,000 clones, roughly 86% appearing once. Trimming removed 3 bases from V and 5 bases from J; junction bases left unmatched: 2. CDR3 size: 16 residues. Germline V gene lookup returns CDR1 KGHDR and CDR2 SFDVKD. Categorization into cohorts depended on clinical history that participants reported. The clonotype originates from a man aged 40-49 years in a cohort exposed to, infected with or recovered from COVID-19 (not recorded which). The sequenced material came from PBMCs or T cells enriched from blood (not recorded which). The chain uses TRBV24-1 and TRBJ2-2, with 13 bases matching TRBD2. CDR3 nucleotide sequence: TGTGCCACCAGTGATGCGACTAGCGGGAGGACCGGGGAGCTGTTTTTT. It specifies CATSDATSGRTGELFF.